This T cell receptor beta chain was identified in a study of shared clonotypes between healthy human individuals. About the study: Each donor's CD4 naive and CD4 memory cells filled three plates apiece, CD8 naive two, and CD8 memory one. Study outcomes and limitations: Naive subsets typically showed greater estimated richness than memory subsets.

Clones were read by immunoSEQ multiplex PCR, and TCRdb kept only the in-frame ones, dropping some. The table has more than 900,000 clones, 78% seen once. Turning to this clone: Antigen unknown.

The junction had 6 bases not matched to a gene; V was cut back by 6 bases and J by 7 bases. The CDR3 runs 14 residues. The germline CDR1 and CDR2 sequences are MDHEN and SYDVKM. The chain carries TRBV28 and TRBJ2-2; 9 positions agree with TRBD1. The material sequenced was memory CD4+ T cells from PBMCs. Subset indicated: CD45RA-negative fraction. The receptor's source is a man aged 18 to 35 in good health. Some clones in this sample may be carry-over from other donors' samples. Written as DNA, the CDR3 is TGTGCCAGCAGATACAGGGGGCGAGACGGGGAGCTGTTTTTT. This translates into CASRYRGRDGELFF.